This T cell receptor (beta chain) derives from a study of T-cell memory formation after mild COVID-19. The germline gives CDR1 DFQATT, CDR2 SNEGSKA (reference sequence). This CDR3 has 13 amino acids. V dropped 2 bases and J dropped 6; count of bases not matched to a gene: 4. General study points: CD8+ contracting clones occupied EMRA, while CD4+ ones occupied mainly CM and EM.

Libraries for TCRalpha and TCRbeta carried sample barcodes and unique molecular identifiers via 5'RACE. TCRdb called the 5' RACE reads again in MiXCR, with one record for every CDR3 protein. The sample records more than 350,000 distinct CDR3 sequences, roughly 21% being singletons. At least ten counts were recorded for this clonotype. Its antigen is undetermined. Sequenced material: PBMCs or a T cell subset sorted from them (not recorded which). This receptor was obtained from an adult woman who had mild COVID-19 (a few samples of this study predate the infection). Cell type and time point are not known. V and J are TRBV20-1 and TRBJ2-1, with TRBD2 identical over 7 bases. This CDR3 is CSARSPSGNEQFF. The CDR3 bases are TGCAGTGCTAGAAGTCCTAGCGGCAATGAGCAGTTCTTC.